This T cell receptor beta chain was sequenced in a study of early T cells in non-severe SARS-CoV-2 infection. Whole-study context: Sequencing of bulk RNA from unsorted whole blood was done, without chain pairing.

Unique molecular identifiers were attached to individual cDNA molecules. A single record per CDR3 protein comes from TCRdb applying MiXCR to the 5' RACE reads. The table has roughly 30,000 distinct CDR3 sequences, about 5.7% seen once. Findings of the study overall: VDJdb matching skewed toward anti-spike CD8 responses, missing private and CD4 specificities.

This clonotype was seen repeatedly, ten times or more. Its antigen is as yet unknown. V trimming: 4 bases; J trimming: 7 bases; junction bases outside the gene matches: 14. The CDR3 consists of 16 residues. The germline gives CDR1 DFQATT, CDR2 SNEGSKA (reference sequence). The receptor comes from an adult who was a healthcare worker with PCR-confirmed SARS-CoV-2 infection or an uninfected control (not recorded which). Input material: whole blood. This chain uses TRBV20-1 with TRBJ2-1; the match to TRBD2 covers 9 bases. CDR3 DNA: TGCAGTGCTAAGGCTAGCGGGGACCGAGCGTATAATGAGCAGTTCTTC. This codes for CSAKASGDRAYNEQFF.